Sequencing of this T cell receptor beta chain was carried out in a study of blood T cell repertoires in COVID-19. Generated by immunoSEQ multiplex PCR, the TCRdb table keeps only in-frame clones and is missing some. This sample yields approximately 260,000 clones, of which roughly 82% are seen a single time; 4.5% to 6% belongs to the top ten. The V end was cut by 7 bases, the J end by 8 bases, with 11 bases between. The CDR3 is made up of 11 amino acids. CDR1 is MDHEN, CDR2 SYDVKM, per germline. This clone was detected only a few times. The sample holds other DNA sequences that translate to the same CDR3.

Material: peripheral blood. This clonotype was obtained from a woman older than 75 with active or convalescent COVID-19. V and J are TRBV28 and TRBJ1-2; D gene ambiguous. This CDR3 is CASTLGGGYTF. The DNA of the CDR3 is TGTGCCAGCACCCTTGGAGGGGGCTACACCTTC.